This T cell receptor (beta chain) was recovered during a study of early T cells in non-severe SARS-CoV-2 infection. Whole-study context: The input, bulk RNA from unsorted whole blood, was sequenced, and chains were unpaired.

Whole-study findings and limits: Comparison of clonotypes with VDJdb favored anti-spike CD8 responses while missing private and CD4 specificities.

The CDR3 loop spans 15 amino acids. Trimming took 6 bases from V and 1 from J, leaving 15 bases between them. Germline CDR1 and CDR2: MNHNY and SVGAGI (reference sequence). This clonotype came up a few times. The antigen is undetermined. As part of library construction, unique molecular identifiers were attached to individual cDNA molecules. MiXCR, run by TCRdb on the 5' RACE reads, gives a single entry per CDR3 protein. The table has some 100,000 distinct CDR3 sequences, approximately 15% seen once. The clonotype originates from an adult who was a healthcare worker with PCR-confirmed SARS-CoV-2 infection or an uninfected control (not recorded which). The sample was whole blood. The chain carries TRBV6-6 and TRBJ1-1; tentatively, D is TRBD1 (5 bases). The CDR3 bases are TGTGCCAGCAGAAACCGGGAAACAGGGAACACTGAAGCTTTCTTT. Amino acid sequence: CASRNRETGNTEAFF.